There are a few counts of the clone carrying this T cell receptor (beta chain). The antigen is not known. The data derive from a study of graft-versus-host responses after intestinal transplantation. Background on the study: Following induction with anti-thymocyte globulin, all recipients were given tacrolimus and steroids for around three years. General study results and limits: Analysis identified GvH clones in recipient marrow, with some appearing first in ileum or blood. Allografts of one patient group, those with graft-donor T cell macrochimerism, had high graft-versus-host to host-versus-graft clonal ratios.

Sequencing was performed with immunoSEQ multiplex PCR; in TCRdb, only in-frame clones are kept and a portion is missing. The table shows 20,000 to 25,000 clones, with roughly 82% occurring only once. The sequences come from unstimulated CD8+ T cells sorted from spleen or lymph node cells, collected before transplant. The sequence was collected from a human donor who was the organ donor for an intestinal transplant.

CDR3: CASSLDILGSRTDTQYF. CDR3 DNA: TGTGCCAGCAGCTTAGACATCTTGGGGTCGCGCACAGATACGCAGTATTTT. This chain joins TRBV7-6 and TRBJ2-3, with no clear D. Germline V gene data show CDR1 as SGHVS and CDR2 as FNYEAQ. Trimming pared 1 base from V and 1 base from J, leaving 15 bases between. The CDR3 covers 17 residues.